This is a list of T cell receptor beta chains from one sample in a study of blood T cell repertoires in COVID-19. TCRdb's table, derived via immunoSEQ multiplex PCR, lists solely in-frame clones and lacks some. This sample has roughly 570,000 clones, with about 89% found just once. Sequenced input: peripheral blood. These receptor sequences come from a woman in her forties or fifties with COVID-19, enrolled during active disease. The CDR3 runs from the conserved cysteine through the conserved F or W. A D gene is named only where the DNA matches it firmly. For some rows the clone size is stated as once, few or many, or as a class when expanded; others skip it.

j_gene: TRBJ2-4
abundance: NA
d_gene: TRBD2
v_gene: TRBV2
CDR3aa: CASSARTSGLGKNIQYF
CDR3nt: TGTGCCAGCAGTGCGAGGACTAGCGGATTAGGCAAAAACATTCAGTACTTC

j_gene: TRBJ1-4
abundance: NA
d_gene: TRBD1
v_gene: TRBV4-1
CDR3aa: CASSQVRDRGEKLFF
CDR3nt: TGCGCCAGCAGCCAAGTTCGGGACAGGGGCGAAAAACTGTTTTTT

j_gene: TRBJ2-1
abundance: NA
d_gene: NA
v_gene: TRBV18
CDR3aa: CASSSDRYSNEQFF
CDR3nt: TGTGCCAGCTCTTCGGACAGATACTCGAATGAGCAGTTCTTC

j_gene: TRBJ2-7
abundance: NA
d_gene: TRBD1
v_gene: TRBV18
CDR3aa: CASSPPTGIGSEQYF
CDR3nt: TGTGCCAGCTCACCTCCGACAGGGATAGGGAGCGAGCAGTACTTC

j_gene: TRBJ2-5
abundance: once
d_gene: TRBD2
v_gene: TRBV27
CDR3aa: CASKMLAGAQETQYF
CDR3nt: TGTGCCAGCAAGATGCTAGCGGGGGCTCAAGAGACCCAGTACTTC

j_gene: TRBJ2-7
abundance: NA
d_gene: NA
v_gene: TRBV11-3
CDR3aa: CASSLAPDSKQYF
CDR3nt: TGTGCCAGCAGCTTAGCCCCGGACAGCAAGCAGTACTTC

j_gene: TRBJ2-1
abundance: few
d_gene: TRBD2
v_gene: TRBV7-3
CDR3aa: CASSLRTGRDEQFF
CDR3nt: TGTGCCAGCAGCTTAAGGACCGGGAGGGATGAGCAGTTCTTC

j_gene: TRBJ1-1
abundance: NA
d_gene: NA
v_gene: TRBV19
CDR3aa: CASSIDPGIEAFF
CDR3nt: TGTGCCAGTAGTATAGATCCCGGGATTGAAGCTTTCTTT

j_gene: TRBJ2-6
abundance: once
d_gene: TRBD1
v_gene: TRBV5-4
CDR3aa: CASSLGGQAPNVLTF
CDR3nt: TGTGCCAGCAGTCTTGGAGGACAGGCTCCCAACGTCCTGACTTTC

j_gene: TRBJ2-2
abundance: NA
d_gene: NA
v_gene: TRBV7-3
CDR3aa: CASSLLGRGTGELFF
CDR3nt: TGTGCCAGCAGCTTATTAGGCAGGGGCACCGGGGAGCTGTTTTTT

j_gene: TRBJ1-6
abundance: NA
d_gene: NA
v_gene: TRBV4-1
CDR3aa: CASSQGRASSYNSPLHF
CDR3nt: TGCGCCAGCAGCCAAGGCAGGGCGAGCTCCTATAATTCACCCCTCCACTTT

j_gene: TRBJ1-1
abundance: NA
d_gene: TRBD1
v_gene: TRBV29-1
CDR3aa: CSVESGQSNTEAFF
CDR3nt: TGCAGCGTTGAATCGGGACAGTCGAACACTGAAGCTTTCTTT

j_gene: TRBJ2-3
abundance: NA
d_gene: NA
v_gene: TRBV21-1
CDR3aa: CASSKRPYTGAILSTDTQYF
CDR3nt: TGTGCCAGCAGCAAACGGCCCTATACAGGGGCCATCCTTAGCACAGATACGCAGTATTTT

j_gene: TRBJ1-6
abundance: NA
d_gene: TRBD1
v_gene: TRBV28
CDR3aa: CATFHQTGGPTPLHF
CDR3nt: TGTGCCACCTTCCACCAGACAGGGGGCCCGACACCCCTCCACTTT

j_gene: TRBJ2-7
abundance: NA
d_gene: NA
v_gene: TRBV3-1/TRBV3-2
CDR3aa: CASSQGAADYEQYF
CDR3nt: TGTGCCAGCAGCCAAGGGGCAGCAGATTACGAGCAGTACTTC

j_gene: TRBJ1-2
abundance: NA
d_gene: NA
v_gene: TRBV28
CDR3aa: CASQTANYGYTF
CDR3nt: TGTGCCAGCCAGACAGCAAACTATGGCTACACCTTC

j_gene: TRBJ1-2
abundance: NA
d_gene: NA
v_gene: TRBV11-2
CDR3aa: CASSLGVPGDGYTF
CDR3nt: TGTGCCAGCAGCTTAGGGGTACCAGGGGATGGCTACACCTTC

j_gene: TRBJ2-7
abundance: NA
d_gene: NA
v_gene: TRBV2
CDR3aa: CASSGGPRQYF
CDR3nt: TGTGCCAGCAGTGGGGGCCCTCGGCAGTACTTC

j_gene: TRBJ2-6
abundance: many
d_gene: NA
v_gene: TRBV7-6
CDR3aa: CASSLAREPKSGPGANVLTF
CDR3nt: TGTGCCAGCAGCTTAGCGCGGGAACCAAAGAGTGGGCCTGGGGCCAACGTCCTGACTTTC

j_gene: TRBJ1-4
abundance: NA
d_gene: NA
v_gene: TRBV29-1
CDR3aa: CSVEDGQFGAATNEKLFF
CDR3nt: TGCAGCGTTGAAGATGGCCAGTTTGGGGCAGCAACTAATGAAAAACTGTTTTTT

j_gene: TRBJ2-1
abundance: NA
d_gene: TRBD1
v_gene: TRBV5-6
CDR3aa: CASSAWTGGGSYNEQFF
CDR3nt: TGTGCCAGCAGCGCATGGACAGGGGGCGGCTCCTACAATGAGCAGTTCTTC

j_gene: TRBJ1-2
abundance: NA
d_gene: TRBD1
v_gene: TRBV6-5
CDR3aa: CASSPQPGQGFGYTF
CDR3nt: TGTGCCAGCAGTCCTCAACCGGGACAGGGGTTCGGCTACACCTTC

j_gene: TRBJ1-1
abundance: NA
d_gene: TRBD1
v_gene: TRBV7-9
CDR3aa: CASSTGQHGTEAFF
CDR3nt: TGTGCCAGCAGCACGGGACAGCACGGGACTGAAGCTTTCTTT

j_gene: TRBJ1-5
abundance: NA
d_gene: NA
v_gene: TRBV6-1
CDR3aa: CASSDGVRQALQPQHF
CDR3nt: TGTGCCAGCAGTGACGGCGTTCGGCAGGCTCTTCAGCCCCAGCATTTT

j_gene: TRBJ1-1
abundance: NA
d_gene: NA
v_gene: TRBV9
CDR3aa: CASSVGGDTEAFF
CDR3nt: TGTGCCAGCAGCGTAGGGGGGGACACTGAAGCTTTCTTT

j_gene: TRBJ2-3
abundance: NA
d_gene: NA
v_gene: TRBV11-3
CDR3aa: CASSFRGGDTDTQYF
CDR3nt: TGTGCCAGCAGCTTTAGGGGGGGGGACACAGATACGCAGTATTTT

j_gene: TRBJ2-3
abundance: NA
d_gene: TRBD2
v_gene: TRBV5-8
CDR3aa: CASSRGLAGELPSDTQYF
CDR3nt: TGTGCCAGCAGCCGGGGACTAGCGGGGGAGCTCCCCTCGGATACGCAGTATTTT

j_gene: TRBJ2-5
abundance: NA
d_gene: TRBD2
v_gene: TRBV5-8
CDR3aa: CASSPSLLAGAQETQYF
CDR3nt: TGTGCCAGCAGCCCGTCCCTCCTAGCGGGGGCCCAAGAGACCCAGTACTTC

j_gene: TRBJ2-1
abundance: NA
d_gene: NA
v_gene: TRBV24-1
CDR3aa: CATSDSVGLYNEQFF
CDR3nt: TGTGCCACCAGTGATTCTGTGGGGCTCTACAATGAGCAGTTCTTC

j_gene: TRBJ2-2
abundance: NA
d_gene: NA
v_gene: TRBV5-4
CDR3aa: CASSLVWAEFTELFF
CDR3nt: TGTGCCAGCAGCTTGGTATGGGCCGAATTTACGGAGCTGTTTTTT

j_gene: TRBJ1-2
abundance: once
d_gene: NA
v_gene: TRBV13
CDR3aa: CASSLDRVYSGYTF
CDR3nt: TGTGCCAGCAGCTTAGATCGGGTTTATTCGGGCTACACCTTC

j_gene: TRBJ2-7
abundance: NA
d_gene: NA
v_gene: TRBV5-1
CDR3aa: CASSWRDSYEQYF
CDR3nt: TGCGCCAGCAGCTGGAGGGATTCCTACGAGCAGTACTTC

j_gene: TRBJ2-7
abundance: NA
d_gene: NA
v_gene: TRBV3-1/TRBV3-2
CDR3aa: CASSQVARGSYEQYF
CDR3nt: TGTGCCAGCAGCCAAGTAGCTCGGGGCTCCTACGAGCAGTACTTC

j_gene: TRBJ1-5
abundance: few
d_gene: TRBD1
v_gene: TRBV2
CDR3aa: CASSKGDPGGAGNQPQHF
CDR3nt: TGTGCCAGCAGTAAGGGGGACCCAGGGGGCGCGGGCAATCAGCCCCAGCATTTT

j_gene: TRBJ1-2
abundance: NA
d_gene: TRBD1
v_gene: TRBV28
CDR3aa: CASSNRGTPNYGYTF
CDR3nt: TGTGCCAGCAGTAACAGGGGGACCCCTAACTATGGCTACACCTTC

j_gene: TRBJ1-1
abundance: NA
d_gene: NA
v_gene: TRBV29-1
CDR3aa: CSVTGGGNTEAFF
CDR3nt: TGCAGCGTCACGGGGGGAGGGAACACTGAAGCTTTCTTT

j_gene: TRBJ1-1
abundance: NA
d_gene: TRBD1
v_gene: TRBV5-4
CDR3aa: CASSLGGQGSYTEAFF
CDR3nt: TGTGCCAGCAGCTTGGGAGGACAGGGGTCTTACACTGAAGCTTTCTTT

j_gene: TRBJ2-2
abundance: few
d_gene: TRBD1
v_gene: TRBV24-1
CDR3aa: CATSGLQGEHANTGELFF
CDR3nt: TGTGCCACCAGTGGCCTGCAGGGGGAGCACGCAAACACCGGGGAGCTGTTTTTT

j_gene: TRBJ2-1
abundance: once
d_gene: TRBD1
v_gene: TRBV5-8
CDR3aa: CASSPTGGWSSQFF
CDR3nt: TGTGCCAGCAGCCCTACAGGGGGATGGTCCAGCCAGTTCTTC

j_gene: TRBJ1-6
abundance: NA
d_gene: TRBD1
v_gene: TRBV19
CDR3aa: CASSYGTGHSPLHF
CDR3nt: TGTGCCAGTAGCTACGGGACAGGGCACTCACCCCTCCACTTT

j_gene: TRBJ2-7
abundance: NA
d_gene: NA
v_gene: TRBV6-5
CDR3aa: CASSSQRTVGVF
CDR3nt: TGTGCCAGCAGTTCCCAACGGACAGTGGGGGTCTTC

j_gene: TRBJ2-7
abundance: NA
d_gene: NA
v_gene: TRBV7-3
CDR3aa: CASSSQGGEQYF
CDR3nt: TGTGCCAGCAGCTCACAGGGTGGGGAGCAGTACTTC

j_gene: TRBJ1-6
abundance: NA
d_gene: NA
v_gene: TRBV5-4
CDR3aa: CASSFGRTGNSPLHF
CDR3nt: TGTGCCAGCAGCTTTGGGAGAACGGGGAATTCACCCCTCCACTTT

j_gene: TRBJ1-2
abundance: NA
d_gene: TRBD1
v_gene: TRBV5-1
CDR3aa: CASSPGQGAFYGYTF
CDR3nt: TGCGCCAGCAGCCCGGGACAGGGGGCATTCTATGGCTACACCTTC

j_gene: TRBJ2-2
abundance: few
d_gene: TRBD2
v_gene: TRBV29-1
CDR3aa: CSAGTSGGISTGELFF
CDR3nt: TGCAGCGCTGGGACTAGCGGGGGGATTAGCACCGGGGAGCTGTTTTTT

j_gene: TRBJ1-4
abundance: once
d_gene: NA
v_gene: TRBV21-1
CDR3aa: CASSKEAANNEKLFF
CDR3nt: TGTGCCAGCAGCAAAGAGGCGGCTAATAATGAAAAACTGTTTTTT

j_gene: TRBJ2-1
abundance: NA
d_gene: NA
v_gene: TRBV5-4
CDR3aa: CASSPGAGNEQFF
CDR3nt: TGTGCCAGCAGCCCTGGGGCGGGAAATGAGCAGTTCTTC

j_gene: TRBJ2-3
abundance: NA
d_gene: TRBD2
v_gene: TRBV5-1
CDR3aa: CASSAGLAGGRDTQYF
CDR3nt: TGCGCCAGCAGCGCGGGACTAGCGGGGGGAAGAGATACGCAGTATTTT

j_gene: TRBJ2-7
abundance: few
d_gene: NA
v_gene: TRBV19
CDR3aa: CASSLQGISYEQYF
CDR3nt: TGTGCCAGTAGTCTTCAGGGGATTTCCTACGAGCAGTACTTC

j_gene: TRBJ1-6
abundance: NA
d_gene: TRBD1
v_gene: TRBV11-2
CDR3aa: CASSPQGGPPLHF
CDR3nt: TGTGCCAGCAGCCCCCAGGGGGGCCCACCCCTCCACTTT

j_gene: TRBJ1-4
abundance: NA
d_gene: NA
v_gene: TRBV28
CDR3aa: CASSPGLYRGTNEKLFF
CDR3nt: TGTGCCAGCAGTCCCGGTCTCTACCGGGGGACGAATGAAAAACTGTTTTTT

j_gene: TRBJ2-7
abundance: many
d_gene: TRBD1
v_gene: TRBV14
CDR3aa: CASSPFGQGPYEQYF
CDR3nt: TGTGCCAGCAGCCCGTTCGGACAGGGGCCCTACGAGCAGTACTTC

j_gene: TRBJ2-1
abundance: NA
d_gene: TRBD1
v_gene: TRBV10-3
CDR3aa: CANIDRAYNEQFF
CDR3nt: TGTGCCAACATCGACAGGGCTTACAATGAGCAGTTCTTC

j_gene: TRBJ1-3
abundance: NA
d_gene: TRBD1
v_gene: TRBV9
CDR3aa: CASSAPQGLSGNTIYF
CDR3nt: TGTGCCAGCAGCGCCCCACAGGGGCTCTCTGGAAACACCATATATTTT

j_gene: TRBJ2-7
abundance: NA
d_gene: NA
v_gene: TRBV9
CDR3aa: CASSVGAGQYEQYF
CDR3nt: TGTGCCAGCAGCGTAGGGGCAGGGCAATACGAGCAGTACTTC

j_gene: TRBJ2-1
abundance: NA
d_gene: NA
v_gene: TRBV3-1/TRBV3-2
CDR3aa: CASSQDYSRDEQFF
CDR3nt: TGTGCCAGCAGCCAAGATTATAGCCGGGATGAGCAGTTCTTC

j_gene: TRBJ1-3
abundance: once
d_gene: NA
v_gene: TRBV11-2
CDR3aa: CASSLEARVSGNTIYF
CDR3nt: TGTGCCAGCAGCTTAGAGGCCCGGGTCTCTGGAAACACCATATATTTT